This TCR beta chain emerged from a study of T cell responses to AZD1222 COVID-19 vaccine. Notes on this clone: The target antigen is unknown.

V was pared by 5 bases and J by 3 bases, with 11 bases between. Germline V gene data show CDR1 as MDHEN and CDR2 as SYDVKM. The CDR3 covers 13 residues. Study-level findings and limits: In a largely white British group with more females than males, clonal diversity was possibly underestimated. Repertoire sampling was restricted to post-peak T cell response timepoints. Among vaccine-associated CD4 TCRs, coverage spanned spike, with dominance at 160-218 and 743-854.

Here immunoSEQ multiplex PCR was the method, and the copy in TCRdb shows in-frame clones only, minus some. The sample records 240,000 or so clones, 93% being singletons. The sequence was obtained from an adult in good health. The V call is TRBV28, the J call TRBJ2-7, with D possibly matching TRBD2 (5 bases). This material consisted of peripheral blood, taken on day 0 of AZD1222 vaccination. The CDR3 DNA follows: TGTGCCAGCAGTCCCCAGGACTTCTACGAGCAGTACTTC. Translating it yields CASSPQDFYEQYF.